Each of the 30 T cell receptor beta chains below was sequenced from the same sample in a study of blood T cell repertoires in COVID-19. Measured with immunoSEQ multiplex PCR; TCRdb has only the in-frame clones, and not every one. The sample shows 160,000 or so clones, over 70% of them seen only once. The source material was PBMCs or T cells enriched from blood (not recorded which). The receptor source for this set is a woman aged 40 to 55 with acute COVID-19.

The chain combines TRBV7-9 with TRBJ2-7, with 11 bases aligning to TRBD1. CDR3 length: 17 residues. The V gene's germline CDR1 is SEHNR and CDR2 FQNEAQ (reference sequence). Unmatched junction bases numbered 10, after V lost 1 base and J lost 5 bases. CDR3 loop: CASSLGLPGQGGHEQYF. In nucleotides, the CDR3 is TGTGCCAGCAGCTTAGGTCTGCCGGGACAGGGGGGCCACGAGCAGTACTTC.

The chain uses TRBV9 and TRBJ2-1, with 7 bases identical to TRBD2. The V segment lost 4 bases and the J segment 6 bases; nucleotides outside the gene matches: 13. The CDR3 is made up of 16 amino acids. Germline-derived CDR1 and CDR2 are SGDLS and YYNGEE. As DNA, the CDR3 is TGTGCCAGCAGCCCCCGGGAAGGGACTATTACCAATGAGCAGTTCTTC. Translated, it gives CASSPREGTITNEQFF.

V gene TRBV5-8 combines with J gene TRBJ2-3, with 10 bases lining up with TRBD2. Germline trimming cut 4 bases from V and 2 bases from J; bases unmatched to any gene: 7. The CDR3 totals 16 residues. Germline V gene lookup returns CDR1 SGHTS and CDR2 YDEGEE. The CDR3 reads CASSPRTSGDTDTQYF. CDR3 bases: TGTGCCAGCAGCCCCCGGACTAGCGGAGACACAGATACGCAGTATTTT.

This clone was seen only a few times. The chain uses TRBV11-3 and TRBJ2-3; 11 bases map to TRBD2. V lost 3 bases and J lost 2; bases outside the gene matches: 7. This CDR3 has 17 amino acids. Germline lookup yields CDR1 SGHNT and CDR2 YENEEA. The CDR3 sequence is CASSFVGTSGPTDTQYF. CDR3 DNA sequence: TGTGCCAGCAGCTTTGTCGGGACTAGCGGCCCCACAGATACGCAGTATTTT.

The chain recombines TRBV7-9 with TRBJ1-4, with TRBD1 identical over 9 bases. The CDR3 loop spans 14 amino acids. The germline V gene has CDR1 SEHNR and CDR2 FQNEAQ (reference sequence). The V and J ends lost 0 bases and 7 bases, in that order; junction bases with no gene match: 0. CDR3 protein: CASSLATGGEKLFF. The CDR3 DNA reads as TGTGCCAGCAGCTTAGCGACAGGGGGTGAAAAACTGTTTTTT. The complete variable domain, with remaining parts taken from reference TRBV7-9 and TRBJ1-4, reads DTGVSQNPRHKITKRGQNVTFRCDPISEHNRLYWYRQTLGQGPEFLTYFQNEAQLEKSRLLSDRFSAERPKGSFSTLEIQRTEQGDSAMYLCASSLATGGEKLFFGSGTQLSVL.

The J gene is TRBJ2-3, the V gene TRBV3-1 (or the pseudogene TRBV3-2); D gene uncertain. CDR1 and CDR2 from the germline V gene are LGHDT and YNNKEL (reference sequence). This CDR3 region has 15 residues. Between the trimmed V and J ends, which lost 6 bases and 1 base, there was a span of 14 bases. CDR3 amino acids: CASRNARLGTDTQYF. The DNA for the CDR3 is TGTGCCAGCAGGAATGCTAGGTTGGGCACAGATACGCAGTATTTT.

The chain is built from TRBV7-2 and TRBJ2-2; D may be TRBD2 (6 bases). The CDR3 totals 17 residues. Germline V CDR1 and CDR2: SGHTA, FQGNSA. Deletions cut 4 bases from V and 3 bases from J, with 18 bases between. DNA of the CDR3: TGTGCCAGCAGCTCCTCACCCACCGGGACTCACACCGGGGAGCTGTTTTTT. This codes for CASSSSPTGTHTGELFF.

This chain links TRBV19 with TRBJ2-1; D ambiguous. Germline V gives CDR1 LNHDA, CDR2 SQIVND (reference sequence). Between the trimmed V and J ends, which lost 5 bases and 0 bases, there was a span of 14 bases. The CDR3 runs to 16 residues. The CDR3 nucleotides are TGTGCCAGTAGTCCCCGGGTACCTAGCTCCTACAATGAGCAGTTCTTC. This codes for CASSPRVPSSYNEQFF.

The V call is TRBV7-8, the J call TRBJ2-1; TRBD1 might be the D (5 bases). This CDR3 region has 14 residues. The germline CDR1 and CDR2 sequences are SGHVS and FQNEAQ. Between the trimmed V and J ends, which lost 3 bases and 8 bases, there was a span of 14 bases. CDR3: CASSFPGSIYEQFF. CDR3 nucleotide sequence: TGTGCCAGCAGCTTCCCAGGGTCCATCTATGAGCAGTTCTTC.

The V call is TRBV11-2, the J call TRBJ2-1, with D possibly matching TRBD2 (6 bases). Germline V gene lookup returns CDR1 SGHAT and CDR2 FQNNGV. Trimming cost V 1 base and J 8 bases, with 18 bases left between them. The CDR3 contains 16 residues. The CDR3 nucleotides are TGTGCCAGCAGCTTAGGCGTCGGGGAGGCCGGTGATGAGCAGTTCTTC. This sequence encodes CASSLGVGEAGDEQFF. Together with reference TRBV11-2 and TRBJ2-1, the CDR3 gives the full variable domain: EAGVAQSPRYKIIEKRQSVAFWCNPISGHATLYWYQQILGQGPKLLIQFQNNGVVDDSQLPKDRFSAERLKGVDSTLKIQPAKLEDSAVYLCASSLGVGEAGDEQFFGPGTRLTVL.

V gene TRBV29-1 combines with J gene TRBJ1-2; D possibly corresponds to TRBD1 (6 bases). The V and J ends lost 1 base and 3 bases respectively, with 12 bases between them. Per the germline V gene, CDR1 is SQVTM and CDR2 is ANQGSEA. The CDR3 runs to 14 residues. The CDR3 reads CSVEGAQGDYGYTF. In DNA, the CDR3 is TGCAGCGTTGAAGGCGCACAGGGCGACTATGGCTACACCTTC.

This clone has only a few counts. Here the CDR3 reads CASSQPGLSADEQFF. For the CDR3, the DNA is TGCGCCAGCAGCCAACCGGGACTCTCGGCCGATGAGCAGTTCTTC. J is TRBJ2-1 and V is TRBV4-1, with D maybe TRBD2 (6 bases). Germline V gene lookup returns CDR1 MGHRA and CDR2 YSYEKL. The CDR3 totals 15 residues. V was shortened by 2 bases and J by 8 bases, with 16 bases between the two germline ends.

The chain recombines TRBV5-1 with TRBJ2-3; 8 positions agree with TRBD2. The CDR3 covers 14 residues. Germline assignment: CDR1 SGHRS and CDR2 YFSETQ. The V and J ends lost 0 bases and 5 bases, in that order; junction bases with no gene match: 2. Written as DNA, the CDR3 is TGCGCCAGCAGCTTGGTCGGGACTAGAGATACGCAGTATTTT. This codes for CASSLVGTRDTQYF.

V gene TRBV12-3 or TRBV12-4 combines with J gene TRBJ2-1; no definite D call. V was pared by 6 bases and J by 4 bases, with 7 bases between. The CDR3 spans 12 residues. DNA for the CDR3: TGTGCCAGCAGCCCGTATTACAATGAGCAGTTCTTC. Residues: CASSPYYNEQFF.

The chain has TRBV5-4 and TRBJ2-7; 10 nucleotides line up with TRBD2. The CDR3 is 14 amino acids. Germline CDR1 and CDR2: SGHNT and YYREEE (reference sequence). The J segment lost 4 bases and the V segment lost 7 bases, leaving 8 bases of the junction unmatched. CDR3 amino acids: CASPSGRLIYEQYF. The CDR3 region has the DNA TGTGCCAGCCCTAGCGGGAGATTGATATACGAGCAGTACTTC.

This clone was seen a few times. Written as DNA, the CDR3 is TGTGCCAGTAGTACTGGACTCACGCGTAATGAAAAACTGTTTTTT. Its translation: CASSTGLTRNEKLFF. The V gene is TRBV19, the J gene TRBJ1-4; D gene unclear. V was pared by 4 bases and J by 4 bases, with 13 bases between. CDR1 and CDR2 (germline): LNHDA, SQIVND (reference sequence). The CDR3 is 15 amino acids.

The CDR3 region has the DNA TGCGCCAGCACCCAGGCGCGGGAGACCTACAATGAGCAGTTCTTC. Translated, it gives CASTQARETYNEQFF. This rearrangement joins TRBV10-2 to TRBJ2-1, with 7 nucleotides matching TRBD2. The germline V gene encodes CDR1 WSHSY and CDR2 SAAADI. The CDR3 extends over 15 amino acids. V dropped 7 bases and J dropped 2; count of bases not matched to a gene: 8.

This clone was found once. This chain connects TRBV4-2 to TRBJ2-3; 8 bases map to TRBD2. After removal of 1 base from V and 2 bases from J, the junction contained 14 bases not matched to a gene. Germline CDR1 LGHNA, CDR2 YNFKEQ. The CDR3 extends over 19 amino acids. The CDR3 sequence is CASSQVIRFGAGDTDTQYF. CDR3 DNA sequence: TGTGCCAGCAGCCAAGTGATTCGATTCGGAGCGGGGGACACAGATACGCAGTATTTT.

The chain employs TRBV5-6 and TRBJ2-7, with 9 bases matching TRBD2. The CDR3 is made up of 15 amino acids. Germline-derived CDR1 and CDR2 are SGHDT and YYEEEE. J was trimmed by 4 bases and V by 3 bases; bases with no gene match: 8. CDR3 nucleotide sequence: TGTGCCAGCAGCTCCGCAACTAGCGGGCCTTACGAGCAGTACGTC. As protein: CASSSATSGPYEQYV.

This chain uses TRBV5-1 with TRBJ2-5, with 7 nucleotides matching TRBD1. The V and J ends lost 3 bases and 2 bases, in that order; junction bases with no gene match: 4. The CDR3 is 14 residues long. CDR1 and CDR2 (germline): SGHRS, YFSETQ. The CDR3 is CASSWDSSQETQYF. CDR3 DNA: TGCGCCAGCAGCTGGGACAGTTCACAAGAGACCCAGTACTTC.

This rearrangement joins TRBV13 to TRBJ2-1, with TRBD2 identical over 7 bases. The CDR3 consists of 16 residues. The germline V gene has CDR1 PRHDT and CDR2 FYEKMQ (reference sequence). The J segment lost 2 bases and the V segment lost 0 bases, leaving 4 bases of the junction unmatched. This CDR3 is CASSLGLAETYNEQFF. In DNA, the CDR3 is TGTGCCAGCAGCTTAGGGCTAGCGGAAACCTACAATGAGCAGTTCTTC.

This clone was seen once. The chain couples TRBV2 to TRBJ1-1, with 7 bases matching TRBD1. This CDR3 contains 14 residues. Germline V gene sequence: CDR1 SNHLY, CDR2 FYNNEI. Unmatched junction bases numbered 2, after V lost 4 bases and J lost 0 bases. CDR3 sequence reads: CASSGTGVNTEAFF. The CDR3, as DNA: TGTGCCAGCAGTGGGACAGGCGTGAACACTGAAGCTTTCTTT.

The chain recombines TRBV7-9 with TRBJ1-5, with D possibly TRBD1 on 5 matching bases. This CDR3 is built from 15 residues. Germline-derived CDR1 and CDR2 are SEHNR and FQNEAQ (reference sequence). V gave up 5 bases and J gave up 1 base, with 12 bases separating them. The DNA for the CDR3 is TGTGCCAGCAGCCCCCGCGGGGACAGCAATCAGCCCCAGCATTTT. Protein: CASSPRGDSNQPQHF.

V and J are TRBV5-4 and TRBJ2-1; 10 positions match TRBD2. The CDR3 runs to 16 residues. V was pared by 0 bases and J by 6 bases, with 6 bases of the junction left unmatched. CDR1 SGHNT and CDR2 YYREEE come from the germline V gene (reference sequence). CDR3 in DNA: TGTGCCAGCAGCTTGGCGAGCGGGAGGGTCAGCAATGAGCAGTTCTTC. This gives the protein CASSLASGRVSNEQFF. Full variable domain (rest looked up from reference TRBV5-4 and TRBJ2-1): ETGVTQSPTHLIKTRGQQVTLRCSSQSGHNTVSWYQQALGQGPQFIFQYYREEENGRGNFPPRFSGLQFPNYSSELNVNALELDDSALYLCASSLASGRVSNEQFFGPGTRLTVL.

The CDR3 protein is CAISESPGLAVNEQFF. The DNA for the CDR3 is TGTGCCATCAGTGAGTCCCCGGGACTAGCGGTTAATGAGCAGTTCTTC. V gene TRBV10-3 combines with J gene TRBJ2-1, with 11 positions matching TRBD2. After removal of 0 bases from V and 7 bases from J, the junction contained 5 bases not matched to a gene. The CDR3 runs to 16 residues. In germline, CDR1 is ENHRY, CDR2 SYGVKD.

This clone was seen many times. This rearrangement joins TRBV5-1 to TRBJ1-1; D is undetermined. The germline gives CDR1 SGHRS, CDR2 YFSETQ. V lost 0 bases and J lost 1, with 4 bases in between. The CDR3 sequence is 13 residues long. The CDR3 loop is CASSLAQNTEAFF. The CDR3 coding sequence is TGCGCCAGCAGCTTGGCACAGAACACTGAAGCTTTCTTT.

The CDR3 loop reads CASSSNPGQGYYEQYF. CDR3 nucleotide sequence: TGTGCCAGCAGTTCCAACCCGGGACAGGGGTACTACGAGCAGTACTTC. The chain joins TRBV6-5 to TRBJ2-7, with 10 bases lining up with TRBD1. The germline CDR1 and CDR2 sequences are MNHEY and SVGAGI. V gave up 4 bases and J gave up 3 bases; unmatched junction bases: 9. The CDR3 spans 16 residues.

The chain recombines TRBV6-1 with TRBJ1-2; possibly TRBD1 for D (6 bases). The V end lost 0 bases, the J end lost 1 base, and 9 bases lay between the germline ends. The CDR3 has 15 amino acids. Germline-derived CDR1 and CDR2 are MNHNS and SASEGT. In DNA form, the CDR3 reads TGTGCCAGCAGTGAAGCGGTGGGACATAACTATGGCTACACCTTC. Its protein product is CASSEAVGHNYGYTF.

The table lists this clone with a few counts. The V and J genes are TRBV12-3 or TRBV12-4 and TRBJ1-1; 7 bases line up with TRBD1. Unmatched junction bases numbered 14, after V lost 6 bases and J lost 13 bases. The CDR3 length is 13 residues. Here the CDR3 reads CASRLRGPPEVFF. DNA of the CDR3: TGTGCCAGCAGACTGAGGGGGCCCCCGGAGGTTTTCTTT.

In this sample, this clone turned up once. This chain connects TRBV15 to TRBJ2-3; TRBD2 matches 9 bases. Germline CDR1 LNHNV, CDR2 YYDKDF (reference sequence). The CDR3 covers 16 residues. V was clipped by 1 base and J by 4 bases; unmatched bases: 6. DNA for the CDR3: TGTGCCACCAGCAGAGCTATGGCGGGAGGGCCAGATACGCAGTATTTT. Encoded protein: CATSRAMAGGPDTQYF.